This T cell receptor beta chain appears in the sequencing data of a study of blood T cells in healthy people across ages (dated by TCRdb to about 2015). About the investigation overall: In model experiments, template switching captured about one uniquely barcoded TCR beta cDNA molecule for every two T cells. The study measured age-related changes in TCR beta repertoire diversity using deep sequencing normalized with unique cDNA molecular identifiers. Donors were grouped into four age groups: young (average about 15 years), middle-aged (around 39), aged (62) and long-lived (around 82). To avoid experimental bias, donors of different ages were randomly spread across the sequencing lanes. Using the same blood draw, the study looked at two additional independent replicas of 1 million unique cDNA reads for two donors, one aged 18 to 30 and the other aged 80 or older. The research as a whole found: Compared with the aged group, more naive CD4+ T cells, fewer expanded clones and increased TCR diversity were shown by the long-lived group, suggesting age selection. Donor CMV infection status was unknown, potentially confounding age-related changes in expanded clonotypes. Because profiling used bulk unsorted PBMCs, naive and antigen-experienced compartments could not be compared conclusively. Observed TCR beta diversity correlated strongly with the percentage of naive T cells measured by flow cytometry. Observed TCR beta diversity per million T cells fell roughly linearly with age, and a significant reduction was already apparent by age around 40. Estimates of total diversity from one million sequenced T cells were regarded as lower bounds and underestimates.

This clonotype was counted only a few times. The antigen it binds to is not known. It has no much larger one-base neighbor in the sample; base qualities were not kept. The donors were 40 or so Caucasian individuals from Russia, aged roughly 6 to 90 years, who were systemically healthy. Each donor gave ten milliliters of peripheral blood, drawn into EDTA-treated Vacutainer tubes. PBMCs were isolated by Ficoll-Paque density-gradient centrifugation, with at least 6 million obtained per sample. Trizol reagent was used to extract total RNA from PBMCs, with at least 6 micrograms per sample. For every donor, an aliquot of PBMCs went through flow cytometry to measure the percentages of naive CD45RAhigh/CD27high T cells. To prepare the library, 5' RACE was applied. A second PCR of about 6 to 11 cycles was performed with a sample-barcoded 5' primer and a J-beta primer mix. A unique molecular identifier was introduced onto each TCR beta cDNA molecule by a template-switch 5' adaptor carrying 12 random nucleotides. At least 3 million CDR3-containing paired-end reads were obtained from each sample. First-strand cDNA was synthesized from all RNA with the Mint cDNA synthesis kit, primed by a TRBC-specific oligonucleotide. All cDNA was treated with uracil-DNA glycosylase and then went through a first 18-cycle PCR with the universal primers M1SS and BC2_uni_R. The authors' pipeline ran thus. For normalization, 1 million high-quality reads were randomly selected from each sample, with every read carrying a distinct molecular identifier. Instead of being binned into consensus sequences, reads with shared molecular identifiers were discarded. CDR3 identification, clonotype clustering and error correction used MiTCR with a Q25 quality threshold and the strictest error-elimination algorithm. A nonparametric unseen species model with Euler transformation was used to estimate a lower bound on total TCR beta diversity. Starting from the raw public reads, TCRdb applied fastp trimming at Q25, assembled clones with MiXCR and retained in-frame beta chains. Rows are unified per CDR3 protein, each entry keeping the most common DNA and genes. TCRdb's processing, not the authors' own work, is the source of the V and J calls. The sample table records around 2 million distinct CDR3 sequences; around 40% of these occur just once. Of the sample, approximately 22% falls within the top ten clones.

CDR1 is given as SQVTM and CDR2 as ANQGSEA, both from the germline V gene. The CDR3 holds 11 amino acids from the cysteine to the phenylalanine. The entry retains the CDR3 DNA only, 33 bases that are in frame from base 1. This receptor was obtained from a human donor in good health. The chain employs TRBV29-1 and TRBJ2-1; TRBD2 is possibly the D segment (5 matching bases). The sequenced sample consisted of blood. The sequenced DNA: TGCAGTTCTTCTGCGGGTGGTGAGCAGTTCTTC. Its coded protein is CSSSAGGEQFF.